This TCR beta chain was documented in a study of cytotoxic CD8 clonotypes in ibrutinib-treated CLL. Germline V gives CDR1 SNHLY, CDR2 FYNNEI. The germline V and J ends were trimmed by 8 bases and 0 bases, with 11 bases remaining between them. The CDR3 spans 14 residues. The table came from immunoSEQ multiplex PCR; TCRdb's copy has only in-frame clones and leaves some out. The sample yields around 140,000 clones, around 85% seen once. The chain carries TRBV2 and TRBJ2-1, with unresolved D. This receptor was identified in a human donor with chronic lymphocytic leukemia. The specimen comprised PBMCs, sampled after 24 months of ibrutinib treatment. CDR3 protein: CASGATSSYNEQFF. DNA of the CDR3: TGTGCCAGCGGCGCGACAAGCTCCTACAATGAGCAGTTCTTC. Full variable domain (outside the CDR3, taken from reference TRBV2 and TRBJ2-1): EPEVTQTPSHQVTQMGQEVILRCVPISNHLYFYWYRQILGQKVEFLVSFYNNEISEKSEIFDDQFSVERPDGSNFTLKIRSTKLEDSAMYFCASGATSSYNEQFFGPGTRLTVL.